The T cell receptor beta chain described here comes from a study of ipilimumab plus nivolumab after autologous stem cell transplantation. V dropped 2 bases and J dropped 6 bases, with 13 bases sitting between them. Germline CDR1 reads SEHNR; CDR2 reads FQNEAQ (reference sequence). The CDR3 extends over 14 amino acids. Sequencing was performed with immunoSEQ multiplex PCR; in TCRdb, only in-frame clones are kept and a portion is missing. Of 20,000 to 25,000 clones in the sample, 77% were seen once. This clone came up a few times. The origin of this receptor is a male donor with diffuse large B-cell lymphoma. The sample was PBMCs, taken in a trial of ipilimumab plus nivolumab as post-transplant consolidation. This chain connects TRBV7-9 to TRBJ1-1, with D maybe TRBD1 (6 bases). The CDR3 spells CASSLLGRQAEAFF. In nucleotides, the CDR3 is TGTGCCAGCAGCTTACTCGGGAGACAGGCTGAAGCTTTCTTT.